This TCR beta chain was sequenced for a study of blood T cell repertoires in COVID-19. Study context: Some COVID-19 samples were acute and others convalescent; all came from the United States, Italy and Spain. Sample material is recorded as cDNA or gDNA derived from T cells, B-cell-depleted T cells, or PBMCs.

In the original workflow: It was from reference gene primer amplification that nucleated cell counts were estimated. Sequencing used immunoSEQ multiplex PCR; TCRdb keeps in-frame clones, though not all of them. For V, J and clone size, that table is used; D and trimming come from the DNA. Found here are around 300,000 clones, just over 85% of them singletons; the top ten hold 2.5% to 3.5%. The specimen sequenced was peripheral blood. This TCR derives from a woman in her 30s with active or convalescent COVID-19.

Here the CDR3 DNA reads TGTGCCATCGGACAGGGGGACGGCTACACCTTC. This encodes CAIGQGDGYTF. The chain uses TRBV19 and TRBJ1-2, with TRBD1 matching 10 bases. Germline values: CDR1 LNHDA, CDR2 SQIVND (reference sequence). CDR3 length equals 11 residues. The trim removed 10 bases at V and 8 bases at J, leaving 4 bases unmatched.